The clone carrying this TCR beta chain has only a few counts. Its target is unknown. RNA extraction was followed by reverse transcription into cDNA, which acted as the sequencing template. Method: immunoSEQ multiplex PCR; TCRdb's copy keeps in-frame clones and lacks some. The data hold 100,000 to 150,000 clones, with about 49% observed a single time. These data belong to a study of CD8+ T cells in alopecia areata. Those with alopecia areata gave lesional scalp punch biopsies and peripheral blood. CDR3 length equals 12 residues. Trimming removed 5 bases at V and 8 bases at J, with 10 bases between. The V gene's germline CDR1 is SEHNR and CDR2 FQNEAQ (reference sequence). Overall study results and limits: An increase in clonality over normal scalp was evident in lesional scalp, especially alopecia totalis/universalis. Whereas mice showed it more clearly, TCR sharing across patients was murkier, possibly because of HLA.

V gene TRBV7-9 combines with J gene TRBJ2-1; D unresolved. The sample was CD8+ T cells sorted from blood, taken at week 0. This sequence originates from a human donor with alopecia areata. The CDR3 spells CASSEASDEQFF. DNA of the CDR3: TGTGCCAGCAGCGAGGCGTCCGATGAGCAGTTCTTC.